The TCR beta chain described here comes from a study of cytomegalovirus exposure and HLA in healthy donors. Both 60 Vbeta primers and 13 Jbeta primers went into the PCR. Libraries were prepared by immunoSEQ multiplex PCR; TCRdb keeps only in-frame clonotypes and omits some of them. There are roughly 120,000 clones in the sample; about four fifths occur only once, and under 3% lies in the top ten. The table lists this clone with many counts. Healthy bone marrow donors made up the donor group. The sequence derives from a woman in her fifties or sixties in good health and CMV-seropositive. Sequencing was done on a sample of PBMCs.

CDR3 sequence reads: CAISGRGPRGEAFF. The CDR3 coding sequence is TGTGCCATCAGTGGCCGAGGCCCAAGGGGAGAAGCTTTCTTT. This chain connects TRBV10-3 to TRBJ1-1; D perhaps matches TRBD1 (5 bases). CDR1 ENHRY and CDR2 SYGVKD come from the germline V gene. This CDR3 spans 14 amino acids. The V gene lost 4 bases and the J gene lost 8 bases, with 17 bases spanning the gap.